The TCR beta chain described here comes from a study of T cells after yellow fever vaccination. CDR3 size: 13 residues. Germline CDR1 reads SEHNR; CDR2 reads FQNEAQ (reference sequence). V was clipped by 5 bases and J by 2 bases, with 9 bases between them. UMIs and a universal primer site were added when TCR cDNA was made by 5'RACE template switching. TCRdb re-derived calls from the 5' RACE reads in MiXCR, one entry per CDR3 protein. The table lists 250,000 or so distinct CDR3 sequences, approximately 3.6% of them singletons, with under 20% in the top ten. The study, taken as a whole, reports: Abundant clonotypes from the bulk population could get into FACS-sorted repertoires as contaminants.

With regard to this clonotype: Antigen: not known.

The chain has TRBV7-9 and TRBJ1-1, with a possible D match to TRBD1 (6 bases). The material was PBMCs, obtained 15 days after the yellow fever booster vaccination. The source is a man younger than 35 who received the YFV17D yellow fever vaccine. The CDR3 DNA follows: TGTGCCAGCAGCACAGGGCTTAACACTGAAGCTTTCTTT. Its protein product is CASSTGLNTEAFF.